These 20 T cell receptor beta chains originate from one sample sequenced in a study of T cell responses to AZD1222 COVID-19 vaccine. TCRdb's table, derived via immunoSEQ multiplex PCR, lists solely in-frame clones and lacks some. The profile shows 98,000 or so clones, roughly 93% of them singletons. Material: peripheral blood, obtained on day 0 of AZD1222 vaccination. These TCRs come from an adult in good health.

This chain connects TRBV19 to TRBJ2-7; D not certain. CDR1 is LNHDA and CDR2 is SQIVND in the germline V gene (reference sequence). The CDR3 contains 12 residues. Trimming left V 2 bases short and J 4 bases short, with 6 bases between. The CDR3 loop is CASSINSYEQYF. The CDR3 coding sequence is TGTGCCAGTAGTATAAACAGTTACGAGCAGTACTTC.

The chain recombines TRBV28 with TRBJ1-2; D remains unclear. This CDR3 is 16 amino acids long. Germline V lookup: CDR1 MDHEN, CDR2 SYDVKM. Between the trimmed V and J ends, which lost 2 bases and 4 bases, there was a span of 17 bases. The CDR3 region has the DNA TGTGCCAGCAGTTTAAAGGCCCACAAGCAGGCCTATGGCTACACCTTC. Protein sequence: CASSLKAHKQAYGYTF.

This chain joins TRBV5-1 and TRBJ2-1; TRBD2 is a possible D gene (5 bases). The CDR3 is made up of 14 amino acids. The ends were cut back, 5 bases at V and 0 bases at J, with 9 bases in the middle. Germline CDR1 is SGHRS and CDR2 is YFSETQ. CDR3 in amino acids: CASRRVSSYNEQFF. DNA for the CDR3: TGCGCCAGCAGGCGGGTAAGCTCCTACAATGAGCAGTTCTTC.

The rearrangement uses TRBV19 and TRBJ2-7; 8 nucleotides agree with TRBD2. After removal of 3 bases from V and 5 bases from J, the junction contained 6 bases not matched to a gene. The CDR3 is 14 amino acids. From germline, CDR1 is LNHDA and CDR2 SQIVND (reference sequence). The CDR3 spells CASSIGVAGHEQYF. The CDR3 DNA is TGTGCCAGTAGTATCGGGGTAGCGGGGCACGAGCAGTACTTC.

CDR3 in DNA: TGTGCCAGTAGTGCACAGGGGAGCGGGGAGCTGTTTTTT. Its protein product is CASSAQGSGELFF. The chain carries TRBV19 and TRBJ2-2, with 7 bases identical to TRBD1. The germline V gene has CDR1 LNHDA and CDR2 SQIVND (reference sequence). This CDR3 contains 13 residues. V was pared by 5 bases and J by 7 bases, with 4 bases of the junction left unmatched.

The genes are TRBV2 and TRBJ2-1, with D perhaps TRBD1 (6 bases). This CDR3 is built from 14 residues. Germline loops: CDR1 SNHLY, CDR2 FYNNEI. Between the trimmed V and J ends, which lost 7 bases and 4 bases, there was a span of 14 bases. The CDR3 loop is CASKGESLYNEQFF. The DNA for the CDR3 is TGTGCCAGCAAGGGGGAGTCCCTATACAATGAGCAGTTCTTC.

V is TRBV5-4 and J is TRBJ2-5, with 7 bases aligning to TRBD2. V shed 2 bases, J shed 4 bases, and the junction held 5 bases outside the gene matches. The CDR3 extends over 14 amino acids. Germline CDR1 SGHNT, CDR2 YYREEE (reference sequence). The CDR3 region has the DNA TGTGCCAGCAGCTTCTGGGGGGGTCGAGAGACCCAGTACTTC. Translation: CASSFWGGRETQYF.

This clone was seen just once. CDR3 amino acids: CSEEDRIISSSYEQYF. The CDR3 coding sequence is TGCAGCGAGGAGGACAGGATTATTTCCAGCTCCTACGAGCAGTACTTC. The V gene is TRBV29-1, the J gene TRBJ2-7; 7 bases map to TRBD1. V was clipped by 7 bases and J by 0 bases; unmatched bases: 15. CDR1 SQVTM and CDR2 ANQGSEA come from the germline V gene. The CDR3 totals 16 residues.

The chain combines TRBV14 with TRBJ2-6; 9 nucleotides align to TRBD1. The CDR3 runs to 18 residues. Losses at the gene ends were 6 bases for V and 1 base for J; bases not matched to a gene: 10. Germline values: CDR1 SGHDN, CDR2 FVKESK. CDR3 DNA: TGTGCCAGCAGATGTCCAGGGGACAGGGCTTCTGGGGCCAACGTCCTGACTTTC. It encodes CASRCPGDRASGANVLTF.

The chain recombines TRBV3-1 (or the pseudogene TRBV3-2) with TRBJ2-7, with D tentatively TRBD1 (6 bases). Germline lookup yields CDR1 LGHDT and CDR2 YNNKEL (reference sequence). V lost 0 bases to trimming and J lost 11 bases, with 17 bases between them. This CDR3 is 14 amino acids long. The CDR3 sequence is CASSQEAASGGKYF. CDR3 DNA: TGTGCCAGCAGCCAAGAGGCGGCGAGTGGGGGCAAGTACTTC.

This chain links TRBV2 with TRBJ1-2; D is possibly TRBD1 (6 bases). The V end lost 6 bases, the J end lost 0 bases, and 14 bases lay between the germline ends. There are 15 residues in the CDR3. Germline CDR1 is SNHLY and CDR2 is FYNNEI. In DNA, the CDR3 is TGTGCCAGCAGAGGGGGGCAGGGTGCTAACTATGGCTACACCTTC. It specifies CASRGGQGANYGYTF.

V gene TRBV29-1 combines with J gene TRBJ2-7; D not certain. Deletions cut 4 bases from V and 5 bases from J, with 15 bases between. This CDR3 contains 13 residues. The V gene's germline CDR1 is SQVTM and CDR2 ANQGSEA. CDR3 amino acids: CSVGREVLDEQYF. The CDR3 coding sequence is TGCAGCGTTGGAAGAGAGGTTCTGGACGAGCAGTACTTC.

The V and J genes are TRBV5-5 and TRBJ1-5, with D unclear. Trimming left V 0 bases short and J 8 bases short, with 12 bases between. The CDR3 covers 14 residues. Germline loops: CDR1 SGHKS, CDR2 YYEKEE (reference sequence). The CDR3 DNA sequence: TGTGCCAGCAGCTTGGATCCTCCCGATAAGCCCCAGCATTTT. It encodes CASSLDPPDKPQHF.

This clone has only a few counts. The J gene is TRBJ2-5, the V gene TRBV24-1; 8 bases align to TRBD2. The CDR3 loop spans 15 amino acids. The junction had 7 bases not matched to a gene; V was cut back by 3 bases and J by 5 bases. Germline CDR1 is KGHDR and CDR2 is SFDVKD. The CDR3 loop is CATSDGKREQETQYF. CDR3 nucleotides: TGTGCCACCAGTGATGGAAAGCGGGAGCAGGAGACCCAGTACTTC.

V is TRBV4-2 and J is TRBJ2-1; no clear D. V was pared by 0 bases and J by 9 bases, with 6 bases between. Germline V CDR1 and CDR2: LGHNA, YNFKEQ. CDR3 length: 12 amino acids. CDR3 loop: CASSQDSGEQFF. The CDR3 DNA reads TGTGCCAGCAGCCAAGATTCGGGTGAGCAGTTCTTC.

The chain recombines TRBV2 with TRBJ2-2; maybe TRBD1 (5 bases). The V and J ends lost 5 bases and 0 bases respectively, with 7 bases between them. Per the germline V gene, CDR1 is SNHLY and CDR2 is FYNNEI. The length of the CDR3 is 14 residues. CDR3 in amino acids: CASSWTPNTGELFF. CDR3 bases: TGTGCCAGCAGTTGGACACCGAACACCGGGGAGCTGTTTTTT.

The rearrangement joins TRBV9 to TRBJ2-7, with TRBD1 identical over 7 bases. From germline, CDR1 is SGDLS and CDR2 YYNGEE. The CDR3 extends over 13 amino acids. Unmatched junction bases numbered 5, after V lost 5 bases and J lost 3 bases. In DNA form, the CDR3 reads TGTGCCAGCAGTGGGGGACAGTACTACGAGCAGTACTTC. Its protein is CASSGGQYYEQYF.

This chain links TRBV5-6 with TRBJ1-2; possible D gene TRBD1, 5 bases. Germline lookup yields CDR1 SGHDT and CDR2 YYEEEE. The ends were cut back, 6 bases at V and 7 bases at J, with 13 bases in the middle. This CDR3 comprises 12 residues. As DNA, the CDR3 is TGTGCCAGCATGATCTGGGGGGGTGGCTACACCTTC. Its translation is CASMIWGGGYTF.

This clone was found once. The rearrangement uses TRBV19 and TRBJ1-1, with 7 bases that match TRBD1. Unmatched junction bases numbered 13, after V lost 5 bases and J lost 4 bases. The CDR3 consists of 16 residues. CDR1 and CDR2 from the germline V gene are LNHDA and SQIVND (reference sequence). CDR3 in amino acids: CASSELTGAKATEAFF. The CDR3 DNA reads TGTGCCAGTAGTGAGTTAACAGGGGCTAAGGCCACTGAAGCTTTCTTT.

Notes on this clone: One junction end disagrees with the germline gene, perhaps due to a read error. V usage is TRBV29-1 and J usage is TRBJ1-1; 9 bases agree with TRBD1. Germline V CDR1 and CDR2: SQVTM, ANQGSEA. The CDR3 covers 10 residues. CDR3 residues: CSVDTDRGFF. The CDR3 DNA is TGCAGCGTGGATACGGACAGGGGTTTTTTT.